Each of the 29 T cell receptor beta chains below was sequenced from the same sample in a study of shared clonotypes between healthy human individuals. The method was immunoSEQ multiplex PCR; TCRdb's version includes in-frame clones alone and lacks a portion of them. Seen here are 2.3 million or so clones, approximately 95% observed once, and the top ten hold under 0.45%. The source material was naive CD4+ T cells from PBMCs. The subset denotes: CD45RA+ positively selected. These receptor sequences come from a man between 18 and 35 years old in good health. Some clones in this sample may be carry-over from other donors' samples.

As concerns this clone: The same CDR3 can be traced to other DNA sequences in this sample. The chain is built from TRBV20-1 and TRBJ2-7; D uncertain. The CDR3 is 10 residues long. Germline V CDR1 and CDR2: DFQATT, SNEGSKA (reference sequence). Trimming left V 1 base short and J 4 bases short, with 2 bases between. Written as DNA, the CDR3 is TGCAGTGCTAGAGTGTACGAGCAGTACTTC. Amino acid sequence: CSARVYEQYF.

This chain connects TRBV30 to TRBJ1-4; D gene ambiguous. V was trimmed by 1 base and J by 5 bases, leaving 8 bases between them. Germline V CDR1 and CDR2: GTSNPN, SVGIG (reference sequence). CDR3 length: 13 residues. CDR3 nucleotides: TGTGCCTGGAGTGGGGCCGGGAATGAAAAACTGTTTTTT. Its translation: CAWSGAGNEKLFF. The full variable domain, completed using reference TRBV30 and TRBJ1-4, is SQTIHQWPATLVQPVGSPLSLECTVEGTSNPNLYWYRQAAGRGLQLLFYSVGIGQISSEVPQNLSASRPQDRQFILSSKKLLLSDSGFYLCAWSGAGNEKLFFGSGTQLSVL.

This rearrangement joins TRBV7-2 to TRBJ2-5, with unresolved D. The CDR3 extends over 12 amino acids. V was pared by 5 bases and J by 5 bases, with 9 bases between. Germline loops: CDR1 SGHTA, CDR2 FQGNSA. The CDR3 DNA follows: TGTGCCAGCAGCCGGATGGGGGAGACCCAGTACTTC. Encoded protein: CASSRMGETQYF.

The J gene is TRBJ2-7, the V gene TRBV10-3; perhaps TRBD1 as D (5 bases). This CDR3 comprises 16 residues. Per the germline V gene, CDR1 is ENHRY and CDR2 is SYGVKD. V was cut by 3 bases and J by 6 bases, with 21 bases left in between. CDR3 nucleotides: TGTGCCATCAGTGACCCTACTTGGGGCGTTTCGGGCGAGCAGTACTTC. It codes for CAISDPTWGVSGEQYF.

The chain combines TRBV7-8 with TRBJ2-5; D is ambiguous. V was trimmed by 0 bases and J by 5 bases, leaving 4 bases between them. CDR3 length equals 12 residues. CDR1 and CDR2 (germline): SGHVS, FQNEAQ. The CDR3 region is CASSLAVETQYF. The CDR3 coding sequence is TGTGCCAGCAGCTTAGCCGTGGAGACCCAGTACTTC.

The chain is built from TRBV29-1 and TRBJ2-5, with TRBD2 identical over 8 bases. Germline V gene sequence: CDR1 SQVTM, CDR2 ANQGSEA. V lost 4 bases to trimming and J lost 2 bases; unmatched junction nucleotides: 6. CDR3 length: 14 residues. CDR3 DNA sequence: TGCAGCGTTGGGGGGGCGGGAGGACAAGAGACCCAGTACTTC. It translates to CSVGGAGGQETQYF.

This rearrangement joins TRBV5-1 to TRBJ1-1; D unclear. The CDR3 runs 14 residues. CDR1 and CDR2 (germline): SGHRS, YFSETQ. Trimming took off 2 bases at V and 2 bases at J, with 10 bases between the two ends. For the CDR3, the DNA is TGCGCCAGCAGCTTCGACATCCTAAACACTGAAGCTTTCTTT. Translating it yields CASSFDILNTEAFF.

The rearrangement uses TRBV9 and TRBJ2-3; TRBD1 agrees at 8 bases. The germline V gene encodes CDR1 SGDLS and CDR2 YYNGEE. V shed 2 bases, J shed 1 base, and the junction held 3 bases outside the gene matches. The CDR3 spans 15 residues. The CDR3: CASSVEDRGTDTQYF. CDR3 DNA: TGTGCCAGCAGCGTTGAGGACAGGGGCACAGATACGCAGTATTTT.

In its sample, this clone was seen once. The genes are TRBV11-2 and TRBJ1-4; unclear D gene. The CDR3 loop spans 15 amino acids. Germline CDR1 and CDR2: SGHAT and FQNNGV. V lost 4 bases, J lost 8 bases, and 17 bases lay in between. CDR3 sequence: CASSYRTNIREKLFF. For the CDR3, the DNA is TGTGCCAGCAGCTACCGAACCAATATTAGGGAAAAACTGTTTTTT.

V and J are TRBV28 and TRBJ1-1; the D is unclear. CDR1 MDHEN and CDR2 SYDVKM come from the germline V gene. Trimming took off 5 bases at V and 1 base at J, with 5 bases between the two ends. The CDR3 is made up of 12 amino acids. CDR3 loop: CASSEANTEAFF. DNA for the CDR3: TGTGCCAGCAGTGAAGCGAACACTGAAGCTTTCTTT.

The DNA for the CDR3 is TGTGCCAGCTCATCACAGGTGAGGGCCTACGAGCAGTACTTC. It specifies CASSSQVRAYEQYF. The rearrangement uses TRBV18 and TRBJ2-7, with D possibly called TRBD1 or TRBD2 (5 bases each). This CDR3 comprises 14 residues. Between the trimmed V and J ends, which lost 5 bases and 2 bases, there was a span of 13 bases. Germline CDR1 reads KGHSH; CDR2 reads LQKENI.

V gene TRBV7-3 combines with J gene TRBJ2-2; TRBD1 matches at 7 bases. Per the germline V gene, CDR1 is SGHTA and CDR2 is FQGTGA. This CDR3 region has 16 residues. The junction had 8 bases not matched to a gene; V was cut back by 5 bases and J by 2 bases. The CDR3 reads CASSLLDRRNTGELFF. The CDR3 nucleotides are TGTGCCAGCAGCCTGTTGGACAGGAGAAACACCGGGGAGCTGTTTTTT.

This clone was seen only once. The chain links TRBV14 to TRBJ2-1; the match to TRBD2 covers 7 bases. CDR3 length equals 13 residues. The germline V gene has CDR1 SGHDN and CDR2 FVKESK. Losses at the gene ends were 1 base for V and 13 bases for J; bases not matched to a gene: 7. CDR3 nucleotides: TGTGCCAGCAGCCAAGGGGTGGGGGACTACCAGTTCTTC. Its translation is CASSQGVGDYQFF.

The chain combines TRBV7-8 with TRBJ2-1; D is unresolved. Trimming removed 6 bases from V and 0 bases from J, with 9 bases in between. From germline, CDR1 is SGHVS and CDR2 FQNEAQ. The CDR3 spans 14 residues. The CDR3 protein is CASRLTISYNEQFF. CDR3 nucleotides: TGTGCCAGCAGACTAACTATCTCCTACAATGAGCAGTTCTTC. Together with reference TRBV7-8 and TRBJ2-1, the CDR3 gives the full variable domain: GAGVSQSPRYKVAKRGQDVALRCDPISGHVSLFWYQQALGQGPEFLTYFQNEAQLDKSGLPSDRFFAERPEGSVSTLKIQRTQQEDSAVYLCASRLTISYNEQFFGPGTRLTVL.

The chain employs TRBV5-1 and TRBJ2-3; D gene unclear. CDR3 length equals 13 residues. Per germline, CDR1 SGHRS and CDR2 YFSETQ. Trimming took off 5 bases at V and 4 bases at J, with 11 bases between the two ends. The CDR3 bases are TGCGCCAGCAGGCCTTCGGCGCCAGATACGCAGTATTTT. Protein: CASRPSAPDTQYF.

The CDR3 region is CASSFISVAAYNEQFF. CDR3 bases: TGTGCCAGCAGTTTTATATCGGTAGCAGCCTACAATGAGCAGTTCTTC. The rearrangement links TRBV27 to TRBJ2-1; D is unresolved. There are 16 residues in the CDR3. V was shortened by 3 bases and J by 2 bases, with 14 bases between the two germline ends. The germline CDR1 and CDR2 sequences are MNHEY and SMNVEV (reference sequence).

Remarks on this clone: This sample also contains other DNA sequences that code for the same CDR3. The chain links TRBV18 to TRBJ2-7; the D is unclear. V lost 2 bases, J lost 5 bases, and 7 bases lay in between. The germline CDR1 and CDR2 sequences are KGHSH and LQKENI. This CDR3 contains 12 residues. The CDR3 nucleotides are TGTGCCAGCTCACCAGCAGGAGACGAGCAGTACTTC. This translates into CASSPAGDEQYF.

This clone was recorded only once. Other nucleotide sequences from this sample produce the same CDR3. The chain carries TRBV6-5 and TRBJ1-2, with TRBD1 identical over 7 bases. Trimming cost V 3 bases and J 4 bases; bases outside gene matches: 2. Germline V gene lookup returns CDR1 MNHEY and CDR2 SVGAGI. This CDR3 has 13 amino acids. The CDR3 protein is CASSYSGGYGYTF. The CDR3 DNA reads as TGTGCCAGCAGTTATTCAGGGGGCTATGGCTACACCTTC.

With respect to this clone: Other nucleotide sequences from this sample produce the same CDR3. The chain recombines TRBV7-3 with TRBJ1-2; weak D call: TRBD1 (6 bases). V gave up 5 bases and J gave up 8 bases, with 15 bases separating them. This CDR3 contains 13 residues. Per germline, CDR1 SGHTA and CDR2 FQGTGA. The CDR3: CASSPGGGGGYTF. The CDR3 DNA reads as TGTGCCAGCAGCCCCGGCGGGGGCGGCGGCTACACCTTC.

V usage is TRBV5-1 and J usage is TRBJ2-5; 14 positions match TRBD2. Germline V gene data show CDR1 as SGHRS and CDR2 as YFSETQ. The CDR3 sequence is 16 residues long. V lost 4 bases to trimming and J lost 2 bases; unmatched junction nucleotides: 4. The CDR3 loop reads CASSQRLAGGQETQYF. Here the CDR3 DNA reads TGCGCCAGCAGCCAGAGACTAGCGGGAGGGCAAGAGACCCAGTACTTC. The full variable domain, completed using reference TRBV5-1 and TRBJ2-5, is KAGVTQTPRYLIKTRGQQVTLSCSPISGHRSVSWYQQTPGQGLQFLFEYFSETQRNKGNFPGRFSGRQFSNSRSEMNVSTLELGDSALYLCASSQRLAGGQETQYFGPGTRLLVL.

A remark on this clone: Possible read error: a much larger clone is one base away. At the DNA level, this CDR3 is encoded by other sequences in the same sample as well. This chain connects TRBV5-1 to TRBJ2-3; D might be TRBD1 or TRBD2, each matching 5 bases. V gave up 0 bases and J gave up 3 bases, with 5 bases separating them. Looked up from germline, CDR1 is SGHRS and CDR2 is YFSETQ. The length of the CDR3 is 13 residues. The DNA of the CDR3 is TGCGCCAGCAGCTTGGGGGGGACAGATACGCAGTATTTT. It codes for CASSLGGTDTQYF.

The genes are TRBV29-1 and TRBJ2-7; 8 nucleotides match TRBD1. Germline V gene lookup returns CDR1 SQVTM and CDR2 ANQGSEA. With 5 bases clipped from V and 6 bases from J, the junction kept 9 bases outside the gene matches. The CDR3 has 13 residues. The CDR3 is CSVRSGGRGEQYF. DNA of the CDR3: TGCAGCGTTCGATCAGGGGGCCGCGGCGAGCAGTACTTC.

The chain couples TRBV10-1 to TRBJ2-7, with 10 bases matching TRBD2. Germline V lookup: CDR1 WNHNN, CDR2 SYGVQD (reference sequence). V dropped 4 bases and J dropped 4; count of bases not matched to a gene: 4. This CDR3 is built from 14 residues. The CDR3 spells CASSGTSGSYEQYF. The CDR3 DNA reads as TGCGCCAGCAGTGGGACTAGCGGATCTTACGAGCAGTACTTC.

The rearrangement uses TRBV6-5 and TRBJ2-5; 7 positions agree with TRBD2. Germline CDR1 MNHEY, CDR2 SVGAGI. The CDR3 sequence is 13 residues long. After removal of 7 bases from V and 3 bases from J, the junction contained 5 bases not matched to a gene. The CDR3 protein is CASTERGEETQYF. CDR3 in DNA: TGTGCCAGCACCGAGCGGGGAGAAGAGACCCAGTACTTC.

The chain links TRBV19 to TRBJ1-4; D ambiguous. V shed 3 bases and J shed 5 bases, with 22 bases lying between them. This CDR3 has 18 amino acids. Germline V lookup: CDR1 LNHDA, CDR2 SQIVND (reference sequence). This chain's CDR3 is CASSILGLAGTRNEKLFF. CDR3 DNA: TGTGCCAGTAGTATCTTAGGTCTGGCGGGTACTAGAAATGAAAAACTGTTTTTT.

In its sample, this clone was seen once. CDR3 sequence: CASSQDKVLAGVWNTQYF. As DNA, the CDR3 is TGCGCCAGCAGCCAAGATAAGGTCCTAGCGGGAGTGTGGAATACGCAGTATTTT. The chain carries TRBV4-1 and TRBJ2-3; 10 nucleotides align to TRBD2. Trimming took 0 bases from V and 7 from J; bases not matched to a gene: 13. CDR1 is MGHRA and CDR2 is YSYEKL in the germline V gene. This CDR3 contains 18 residues.

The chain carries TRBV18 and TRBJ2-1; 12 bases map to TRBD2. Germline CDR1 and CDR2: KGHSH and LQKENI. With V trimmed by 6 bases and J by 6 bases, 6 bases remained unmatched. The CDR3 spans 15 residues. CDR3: CASSPLAGGSNEQFF. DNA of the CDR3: TGTGCCAGCTCGCCGCTAGCGGGAGGGTCCAATGAGCAGTTCTTC.

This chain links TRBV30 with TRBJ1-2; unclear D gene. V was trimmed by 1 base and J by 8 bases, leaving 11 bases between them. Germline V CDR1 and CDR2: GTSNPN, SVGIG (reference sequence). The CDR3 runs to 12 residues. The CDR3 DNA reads TGTGCCTGGAGTGAACCTTTGCGGGGCTACACCTTC. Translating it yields CAWSEPLRGYTF. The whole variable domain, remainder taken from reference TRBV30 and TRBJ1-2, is SQTIHQWPATLVQPVGSPLSLECTVEGTSNPNLYWYRQAAGRGLQLLFYSVGIGQISSEVPQNLSASRPQDRQFILSSKKLLLSDSGFYLCAWSEPLRGYTFGSGTRLTVV.

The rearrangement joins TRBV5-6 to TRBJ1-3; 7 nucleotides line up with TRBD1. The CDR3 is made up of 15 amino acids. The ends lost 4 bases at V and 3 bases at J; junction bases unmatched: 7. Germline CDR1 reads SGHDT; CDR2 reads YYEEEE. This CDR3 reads CASSTTGQLGNTIYF. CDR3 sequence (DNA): TGTGCCAGCAGCACGACGGGACAGCTTGGAAACACCATATATTTT.